This entry lists 27 T cell receptor beta chains sequenced from one sample in a study of blood T cell repertoires in COVID-19. Assay used: immunoSEQ multiplex PCR; TCRdb lists only in-frame clones, some missing. Of 57,000 or so clones listed, roughly three quarters are singletons. The specimen was peripheral blood. Receptors originate from a woman of 80 years or more with active or convalescent COVID-19.

CDR3 sequence (DNA): TGTGCCAGCAGCACCTCCTCGGCGGGGTCAGAGCAGTTCTTC. It is translated as CASSTSSAGSEQFF. The chain recombines TRBV9 with TRBJ2-1, with TRBD2 as a possible D gene (6 bases). The germline V gene has CDR1 SGDLS and CDR2 YYNGEE. The CDR3 has 14 amino acids. V dropped 4 bases and J dropped 10 bases, with 18 bases sitting between them.

The chain joins TRBV6-5 to TRBJ2-6; TRBD1 aligns across 8 bases. CDR1 and CDR2 (germline): MNHEY, SVGAGI. The CDR3 extends over 15 amino acids. V shed 6 bases, J shed 2 bases, and the junction held 3 bases outside the gene matches. Here the CDR3 reads CASRLQGAGANVLTF. For the CDR3, the DNA is TGTGCCAGCAGGTTACAGGGGGCTGGGGCCAACGTCCTGACTTTC.

V gene TRBV5-4 combines with J gene TRBJ1-2; 8 bases fit TRBD1. The trim removed 0 bases at V and 8 bases at J, leaving 15 bases unmatched. Germline V lookup: CDR1 SGHNT, CDR2 YYREEE (reference sequence). The CDR3 is 17 amino acids. The CDR3 DNA sequence: TGTGCCAGCAGCTTGGAGTCCCCAGGGGGCGTGGTATTCGGCTACACCTTC. It encodes CASSLESPGGVVFGYTF. Based on the CDR3 plus reference TRBV5-4 and TRBJ1-2, the full variable domain is ETGVTQSPTHLIKTRGQQVTLRCSSQSGHNTVSWYQQALGQGPQFIFQYYREEENGRGNFPPRFSGLQFPNYSSELNVNALELDDSALYLCASSLESPGGVVFGYTFGSGTRLTVV.

The rearrangement uses TRBV6-1 and TRBJ2-5; 12 nucleotides align to TRBD2. The length of the CDR3 is 15 residues. Germline V gives CDR1 MNHNS, CDR2 SASEGT. With 2 bases clipped from V and 2 bases from J, the junction kept 0 bases outside the gene matches. CDR3 sequence: CASSELAGGQETQYF. The CDR3 nucleotides are TGTGCCAGCAGTGAACTAGCGGGGGGGCAAGAGACCCAGTACTTC.

This chain joins TRBV6-5 and TRBJ1-4; possibly TRBD1 for D (5 bases). V was clipped by 9 bases and J by 8 bases, with 19 bases between them. The CDR3 is made up of 14 amino acids. CDR1 is MNHEY, CDR2 SVGAGI, per germline. The CDR3 DNA follows: TGTGCCAGTTACCCGGGAGGCGAGGGGGAAAAACTGTTTTTT. Its translation is CASYPGGEGEKLFF.

The genes are TRBV7-8 and TRBJ1-4; 7 bases fit TRBD1. CDR1 is SGHVS and CDR2 is FQNEAQ in the germline V gene. The CDR3 spans 16 residues. V trimming: 5 bases; J trimming: 2 bases; junction bases outside the gene matches: 8. In DNA, the CDR3 is TGTGCCAGCAGCCCCCGCCGACAGGGTACTAATGAAAAACTGTTTTTT. Its protein is CASSPRRQGTNEKLFF. The full variable domain, its missing parts supplied by reference TRBV7-8 and TRBJ1-4, is GAGVSQSPRYKVAKRGQDVALRCDPISGHVSLFWYQQALGQGPEFLTYFQNEAQLDKSGLPSDRFFAERPEGSVSTLKIQRTQQEDSAVYLCASSPRRQGTNEKLFFGSGTQLSVL.

The chain has TRBV4-2 and TRBJ1-3, with a tentative D call TRBD1 (5 bases). V was cut by 0 bases and J by 1 base, with 19 bases left in between. The CDR3 has 19 amino acids. CDR1 and CDR2 (germline): LGHNA, YNFKEQ. CDR3 amino acids: CASSQDMSRQQESGNTIYF. In DNA form, the CDR3 reads TGTGCCAGCAGCCAAGATATGAGCCGACAGCAAGAGTCTGGAAACACCATATATTTT.

The CDR3 region has the DNA TGTGCCAGCAGTTACCGTACTAGCGGGGGATTAGCCAAAAACATTCAGTACTTC. Translating it yields CASSYRTSGGLAKNIQYF. The rearrangement links TRBV6-2 or TRBV6-3 to TRBJ2-4; 11 bases agree with TRBD2. Trimming removed 2 bases from V and 0 bases from J; junction bases left unmatched: 6. Germline lookup yields CDR1 MNHEY and CDR2 SVGEGT. The CDR3 is 18 amino acids.

The chain carries TRBV5-4 and TRBJ1-1; D gene uncertain. CDR3 length: 13 residues. V lost 8 bases and J lost 2, with 13 bases in between. Germline CDR1 reads SGHNT; CDR2 reads YYREEE (reference sequence). The CDR3 DNA sequence: TGTGCCAGTAAGGTGGGAGCTAACACTGAAGCTTTCTTT. Residues: CASKVGANTEAFF. Full variable domain (outside the CDR3, taken from reference TRBV5-4 and TRBJ1-1): ETGVTQSPTHLIKTRGQQVTLRCSSQSGHNTVSWYQQALGQGPQFIFQYYREEENGRGNFPPRFSGLQFPNYSSELNVNALELDDSALYLCASKVGANTEAFFGQGTRLTVV.

The rearrangement uses TRBV12-5 and TRBJ1-1; TRBD1 is a possible D gene (5 bases). Between the trimmed V and J ends, which lost 6 bases and 3 bases, there was a span of 17 bases. The CDR3 loop spans 15 amino acids. Germline CDR1 reads LGHNT; CDR2 reads FRNRAP. CDR3 region: CASGPRTRGYTEAFF. CDR3 nucleotides: TGTGCTAGTGGCCCCCGAACAAGGGGATACACTGAAGCTTTCTTT.

V gene TRBV27 combines with J gene TRBJ1-2, with D possibly being TRBD1 (6 bases). The ends were cut back, 5 bases at V and 8 bases at J, with 15 bases in the middle. This CDR3 has 13 amino acids. The germline V gene has CDR1 MNHEY and CDR2 SMNVEV (reference sequence). The chain's CDR3 is CASSPPGVGGYTF. The CDR3 region has the DNA TGTGCCAGCAGTCCTCCAGGGGTGGGGGGCTACACCTTC.

The V call is TRBV25-1, the J call TRBJ2-3; a weak D match, TRBD2 (6 bases). Germline V lookup: CDR1 MGHDK, CDR2 SYGVNS. V lost 7 bases and J 2 bases, leaving 10 bases between the germline ends. The CDR3 extends over 13 amino acids. This CDR3 is CASMRGFTDTQYF. The CDR3 nucleotides read TGTGCCAGCATGCGGGGTTTCACAGATACGCAGTATTTT.

The table lists this clone with a few counts. CDR3 in DNA: TGTGCCAGCAGCCAAGTTGGGCAGGGGGAAGCTTTCTTT. Amino acid sequence: CASSQVGQGEAFF. V usage is TRBV3-1 (or the pseudogene TRBV3-2) and J usage is TRBJ1-1, with TRBD1 as a possible D gene (6 bases). Deletions cut 1 base from V and 8 bases from J, with 11 bases between. CDR1 and CDR2 (germline): LGHDT, YNNKEL (reference sequence). The CDR3 extends over 13 amino acids.

The chain uses TRBV11-2 and TRBJ2-1; 10 bases line up with TRBD2. Germline-derived CDR1 and CDR2 are SGHAT and FQNNGV. V was clipped by 1 base and J by 5 bases; unmatched bases: 11. The CDR3 has 18 amino acids. Here the CDR3 reads CASSLVVVGGLANNEQFF. The CDR3 DNA follows: TGTGCCAGCAGCTTAGTTGTTGTTGGGGGACTAGCGAACAATGAGCAGTTCTTC. Combining the CDR3 with reference TRBV11-2 and TRBJ2-1 gives the whole variable domain EAGVAQSPRYKIIEKRQSVAFWCNPISGHATLYWYQQILGQGPKLLIQFQNNGVVDDSQLPKDRFSAERLKGVDSTLKIQPAKLEDSAVYLCASSLVVVGGLANNEQFFGPGTRLTVL.

V and J are TRBV3-1 (or the pseudogene TRBV3-2) and TRBJ2-1; perhaps TRBD2 as D (6 bases). This CDR3 region has 15 residues. V was pared by 8 bases and J by 6 bases, with 20 bases between. Germline CDR1 and CDR2: LGHDT and YNNKEL (reference sequence). The DNA of the CDR3 is TGTGCCAGCGCCCCGAGTCGGGAGTCGATCAATGAGCAGTTCTTC. This translates into CASAPSRESINEQFF.

The chain carries TRBV30 and TRBJ1-2; a possible D gene is TRBD1 (5 bases). CDR1 GTSNPN and CDR2 SVGIG come from the germline V gene (reference sequence). The ends were cut back, 0 bases at V and 4 bases at J, with 12 bases in the middle. The CDR3 is made up of 14 amino acids. The CDR3 spells CAWSVGRVGYGYTF. CDR3 DNA: TGTGCCTGGAGTGTTGGCAGGGTGGGCTATGGCTACACCTTC.

The V gene is TRBV7-9, the J gene TRBJ2-1; tentative D call: TRBD1 (6 bases). CDR1 SEHNR and CDR2 FQNEAQ come from the germline V gene (reference sequence). Trimming shortened V by 4 bases and J by 5 bases, and 12 bases separated the two germline ends. This CDR3 is built from 14 residues. The CDR3 spells CASSWETGDNEQFF. CDR3 bases: TGTGCCAGCAGCTGGGAGACAGGAGACAATGAGCAGTTCTTC.

The rearrangement links TRBV19 to TRBJ1-1, with 7 nucleotides matching TRBD1. Germline lookup yields CDR1 LNHDA and CDR2 SQIVND (reference sequence). The ends lost 8 bases at V and 5 bases at J; junction bases unmatched: 8. There are 13 residues in the CDR3. The CDR3 spells CASRNRGETEAFF. The CDR3 coding sequence is TGTGCCAGTCGAAACAGGGGCGAGACTGAAGCTTTCTTT.

This clone was counted between two and nine times. The chain joins TRBV11-1 to TRBJ2-2, with TRBD1 matching over 7 bases. Germline V lookup: CDR1 SGHAT, CDR2 FQDESV (reference sequence). This CDR3 is 14 amino acids long. With 4 bases clipped from V and 5 bases from J, the junction kept 4 bases outside the gene matches. The CDR3 DNA reads as TGTGCCAGCAGCTCACCGGGACAGACCGGGGAGCTGTTTTTT. Translation: CASSSPGQTGELFF.

The chain carries TRBV6-6 and TRBJ1-5, with 7 bases that match TRBD1. The V gene's germline CDR1 is MNHNY and CDR2 SVGAGI (reference sequence). The CDR3 loop spans 15 amino acids. The ends lost 4 bases at V and 4 bases at J; junction bases unmatched: 7. The DNA of the CDR3 is TGTGCCAGCAGTTCCGGGACAGCCGAGAATCAGCCCCAGCATTTT. Its translation is CASSSGTAENQPQHF.

The chain is built from TRBV6-6 and TRBJ1-5, with 7 bases aligning to TRBD1. In germline, CDR1 is MNHNY, CDR2 SVGAGI (reference sequence). The V gene end was trimmed by 6 bases and the J gene end by 2 bases; junction bases not matched to a gene: 7. The CDR3 is 15 amino acids. The CDR3 sequence: CASRTRTGGNQPQHF. DNA of the CDR3: TGTGCCAGCAGGACCCGTACAGGGGGCAATCAGCCCCAGCATTTT.

The J gene is TRBJ1-4, the V gene TRBV14; D is unresolved. Trimming shortened V by 4 bases and J by 7 bases, and 13 bases separated the two germline ends. The CDR3 contains 14 residues. CDR1 is SGHDN and CDR2 is FVKESK in the germline V gene. The CDR3 here is CASSPEIWSEKLFF. DNA for the CDR3: TGTGCCAGCAGCCCCGAAATCTGGAGTGAAAAACTGTTTTTT. The whole variable domain, filled in from reference TRBV14 and TRBJ1-4, reads EAGVTQFPSHSVIEKGQTVTLRCDPISGHDNLYWYRRVMGKEIKFLLHFVKESKQDESGMPNNRFLAERTGGTYSTLKVQPAELEDSGVYFCASSPEIWSEKLFFGSGTQLSVL.

The chain combines TRBV9 with TRBJ2-3, with D possibly matching TRBD2 (7 bases). V gave up 4 bases and J gave up 2 bases, with 17 bases separating them. The CDR3 contains 16 residues. The V gene's germline CDR1 is SGDLS and CDR2 YYNGEE. The CDR3 spells CASSLREGGNTDTQYF. CDR3 nucleotide sequence: TGTGCCAGCAGCCTCAGGGAGGGGGGGAACACAGATACGCAGTATTTT. The whole variable domain, filled in from reference TRBV9 and TRBJ2-3, reads DSGVTQTPKHLITATGQRVTLRCSPRSGDLSVYWYQQSLDQGLQFLIQYYNGEERAKGNILERFSAQQFPDLHSELNLSSLELGDSALYFCASSLREGGNTDTQYFGPGTRLTVL.

The genes are TRBV24-1 and TRBJ2-5, with TRBD2 as a possible D gene (6 bases). Trimming removed 6 bases at V and 0 bases at J, with 13 bases between. Germline CDR1 KGHDR, CDR2 SFDVKD. The CDR3 runs 15 residues. The chain's CDR3 is CATSRGRGYQETQYF. CDR3 DNA sequence: TGTGCCACCAGTAGGGGACGGGGGTACCAAGAGACCCAGTACTTC.

This chain joins TRBV30 and TRBJ2-1; D possibly corresponds to TRBD1 (6 bases). Germline V gives CDR1 GTSNPN, CDR2 SVGIG (reference sequence). The CDR3 loop spans 13 amino acids. The V gene lost 1 base and the J gene lost 4 bases, with 8 bases spanning the gap. The DNA for the CDR3 is TGTGCCTGGAGTGCGGACAGTTACAATGAGCAGTTCTTC. The encoded protein is CAWSADSYNEQFF.

The genes are TRBV5-1 and TRBJ2-1, with TRBD1 matching over 8 bases. V trimming: 4 bases; J trimming: 7 bases; junction bases outside the gene matches: 10. Germline lookup yields CDR1 SGHRS and CDR2 YFSETQ. The CDR3 length is 15 residues. The DNA of the CDR3 is TGCGCCAGCAGCCTCCTCGGACAGGGCGTAAATGAGCAGTTCTTC. It is translated as CASSLLGQGVNEQFF.

This chain connects TRBV9 to TRBJ1-2; TRBD1 matches 7 bases. V was clipped by 3 bases and J by 2 bases; unmatched bases: 13. The germline gives CDR1 SGDLS, CDR2 YYNGEE. CDR3 size: 17 residues. The CDR3 sequence is CASSAGGRQGLNYGYTF. In DNA form, the CDR3 reads TGTGCCAGCAGCGCCGGAGGCCGACAGGGTCTCAACTATGGCTACACCTTC.